The source of this TCR beta chain is a study of regulatory T cells in long-lasting Graves disease. Background on the study: Graves' patients who were just diagnosed had used antithyroid drugs for under 3 months.

This CDR3 spans 19 amino acids. Germline lookup yields CDR1 MDHEN and CDR2 SYDVKM. Libraries of TCR beta came from iRepertoire HTBI primers plus Arm-PCR of CDR3 regions. TCRdb processed the multiplex PCR reads anew with MiXCR; each CDR3 protein has one entry. The table shows 500,000 or so distinct CDR3 sequences, with about 15% occurring only once. Regarding this clonotype: Its antigen is undetermined. The junction does not match germline at one end; this may be a read error.

General study results and limits: Thyroid tissue was not sampled; only peripheral blood was.

The time point is: newly diagnosed GD, antithyroid drugs for less than 3 months. PBMCs provided the RNA from which the TCR library was made. Around 9.9 milliliters of peripheral blood went into EDTA tubes. The same data also contributed to another study, on T cells in Graves' hyperthyroidism and ophthalmopathy. This second report adds: Among clonotypes expanded in thyroid above 0.001, most were also found in blood.

This receptor was obtained from a woman aged 50 to 60 with Graves disease. The chain uses TRBV28 and TRBJ2-3, with 9 bases fitting TRBD1. This specimen consisted of peripheral blood mononuclear cells (PBMCs), obtained at new diagnosis, from a patient treated with antithyroid drugs. The CDR3 region is CASSPSYLDRGGPTDTRYF. The CDR3 DNA sequence: TGTGCCAGCAGTCCCAGCTACTTGGACAGGGGAGGCCCCACAGATACGCGGTATTTT.